The 12 T cell receptor beta chains given below trace back to one sample, sequenced in a study of human T cells and chemical hapten exposure. Time point described: patch test 1, 2 weeks after DPC sensitization. Treatment reported: therapeutic diphenylcyclopropenone sensitization with weekly scalp DPC. TCRdb passed the RACE reads through MiXCR, listing each CDR3 protein once. The table has around 120,000 distinct CDR3 sequences, more than 9.5% seen once. Sequenced material: whole blood, taken in connection with sensitization to the hapten diphenylcyclopropenone (DPC). All receptors come from a woman aged 40 to 50 with alopecia areata. Some clones in this sample may be carry-over from other donors' samples.

The CDR3 bases are TGCAGTGGATCGAAAAACCTAGCATCGCGGCAAGAGACCCAGTACTTC. Translated, it gives CSGSKNLASRQETQYF. The chain recombines TRBV20-1 with TRBJ2-5; maybe TRBD2 (5 bases). V shed 7 bases and J shed 2 bases, with 23 bases lying between them. The CDR3 has 16 residues. The germline CDR1 and CDR2 sequences are DFQATT and SNEGSKA (reference sequence).

This clonotype showed up just a few times. The junction does not match germline at one end; this may be a read error. The chain has TRBV2 and TRBJ2-7, with D tentatively TRBD2 (5 bases). The CDR3 extends over 13 amino acids. CDR1 SNHLY and CDR2 FYNNEI come from the germline V gene. CDR3 DNA sequence: TGTGCCAGCAGTTCTGAAGGAGGACTCCCAGACGGTTTC. Translation gives CASSSEGGLPDGF.

This clonotype has just a few counts. The chain carries TRBV6-5 and TRBJ1-4, with a tentative D call TRBD1 (6 bases). V gave up 6 bases and J gave up 2 bases, with 10 bases separating them. Germline values: CDR1 MNHEY, CDR2 SVGAGI. The CDR3 runs to 14 residues. The CDR3: CASRKGGTNEKLFF. The CDR3 DNA is TGTGCCAGCAGGAAGGGGGGGACTAATGAAAAACTGTTTTTT.

The rearrangement joins TRBV4-3 to TRBJ2-7; D remains ambiguous. CDR1 is LGHNA and CDR2 is YSLEER in the germline V gene. V gave up 0 bases and J gave up 5 bases, with 11 bases separating them. The CDR3 length is 14 residues. The CDR3 loop reads CASSQDWPVNEQYF. CDR3 in DNA: TGCGCCAGCAGCCAAGATTGGCCGGTAAACGAGCAGTACTTC.

This clonotype was detected many times. This rearrangement joins TRBV27 to TRBJ2-2, with D possibly being TRBD1 (6 bases). CDR1 MNHEY and CDR2 SMNVEV come from the germline V gene (reference sequence). The CDR3 totals 14 residues. Trimming shortened V by 7 bases and J by 4 bases, and 13 bases separated the two germline ends. CDR3 amino acids: CASKYRESTGELFF. CDR3 nucleotide sequence: TGTGCCAGCAAATACAGGGAGAGCACCGGGGAGCTGTTTTTT.

Many counts were recorded for this clonotype. CDR3 bases: TGTGCCAGCAGCCCCCGGGGCGGGGGAGCCGCCGGGGAGCTGTTTTTT. Translating it yields CASSPRGGGAAGELFF. The chain uses TRBV7-6 and TRBJ2-2; 7 positions match TRBD2. The trim removed 5 bases at V and 6 bases at J, leaving 12 bases unmatched. CDR3 length: 16 residues. CDR1 and CDR2 from the germline V gene are SGHVS and FNYEAQ.

There are many counts of this clonotype. The rearrangement uses TRBV20-1 and TRBJ2-7; D may be TRBD1 (6 bases). The CDR3 spans 14 residues. CDR1 DFQATT and CDR2 SNEGSKA come from the germline V gene (reference sequence). The V gene lost 6 bases and the J gene lost 2 bases, with 17 bases spanning the gap. The CDR3 protein is CSALPYQGPYEQYF. CDR3 in DNA: TGCAGTGCCCTACCGTACCAGGGGCCCTACGAGCAGTACTTC.

The DNA for the CDR3 is TGTGCCAGCATCACCCAAGAGACCCAGTACTTC. Translation: CASITQETQYF. The rearrangement uses TRBV7-8 and TRBJ2-5; D is unclear. Germline CDR1 SGHVS, CDR2 FQNEAQ. V lost 7 bases and J 1 base, leaving 4 bases between the germline ends. This CDR3 contains 11 residues.

This clonotype has more than one count but fewer than ten. The chain uses TRBV7-8 and TRBJ2-7, with a tentative D call TRBD2 (5 bases). The V end was cut by 5 bases, the J end by 4 bases, with 12 bases between. This CDR3 is 13 amino acids long. CDR1 and CDR2 from the germline V gene are SGHVS and FQNEAQ. The CDR3 nucleotides read TGTGCCAGCAGCCGACTACGGGATTACGAGCAGTACTTC. Its protein is CASSRLRDYEQYF. The full variable domain, with the rest looked up from reference TRBV7-8 and TRBJ2-7, is GAGVSQSPRYKVAKRGQDVALRCDPISGHVSLFWYQQALGQGPEFLTYFQNEAQLDKSGLPSDRFFAERPEGSVSTLKIQRTQQEDSAVYLCASSRLRDYEQYFGPGTRLTVT.

The V and J genes are TRBV18 and TRBJ1-5; D perhaps matches TRBD1 (6 bases). The ends were cut back, 5 bases at V and 8 bases at J, with 22 bases in the middle. The CDR3 has 16 residues. Per germline, CDR1 KGHSH and CDR2 LQKENI. The CDR3, as DNA: TGTGCCAGCTCAACGAGCGGGGGGACACCAATCGAGCCCCAGCATTTT. Amino acids: CASSTSGGTPIEPQHF.

This clonotype was seen a handful of times. This chain connects TRBV2 to TRBJ2-1; 10 nucleotides agree with TRBD2. The CDR3 totals 12 residues. The junction had 3 bases not matched to a gene; V was cut back by 6 bases and J by 10 bases. CDR1 and CDR2 from the germline V gene are SNHLY and FYNNEI. The CDR3 loop reads CASRALAGEQFF. In nucleotides, the CDR3 is TGTGCCAGCAGGGCACTAGCGGGGGAGCAGTTCTTC.

This clonotype has just a few counts. The genes are TRBV7-9 and TRBJ1-5; 11 nucleotides agree with TRBD1. Germline CDR1 SEHNR, CDR2 FQNEAQ (reference sequence). J lost 7 bases, V lost 4 bases, and 6 bases had no gene match. This CDR3 contains 15 residues. CDR3 amino acids: CASSSGQGERQPQHF. The CDR3 DNA reads as TGTGCCAGCAGCTCGGGACAGGGGGAGCGGCAGCCCCAGCATTTT.